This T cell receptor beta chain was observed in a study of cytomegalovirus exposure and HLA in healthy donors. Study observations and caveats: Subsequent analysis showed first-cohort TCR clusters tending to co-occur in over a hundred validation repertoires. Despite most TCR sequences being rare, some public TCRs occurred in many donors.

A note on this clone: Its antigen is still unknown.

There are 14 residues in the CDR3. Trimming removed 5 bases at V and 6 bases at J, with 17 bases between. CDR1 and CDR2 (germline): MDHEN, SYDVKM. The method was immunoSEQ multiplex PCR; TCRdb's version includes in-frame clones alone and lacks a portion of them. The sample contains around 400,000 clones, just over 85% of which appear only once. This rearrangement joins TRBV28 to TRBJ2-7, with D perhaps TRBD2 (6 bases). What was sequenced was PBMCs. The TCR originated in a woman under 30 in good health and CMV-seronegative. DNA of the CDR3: TGTGCCAGCAGTACGGGAGAGGGTCTGAGCGAGCAGTACTTC. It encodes CASSTGEGLSEQYF.